This T cell receptor (beta chain) derives from a study of blood T cell repertoires in COVID-19. Study overall: COVID-19 samples, acute and convalescent, were from the United States, Italy and Spain. Sample material is recorded as cDNA or gDNA derived from T cells, B-cell-depleted T cells, or PBMCs.

TCRdb keeps only in-frame clones here, not all; method: immunoSEQ multiplex PCR. The table records 150,000 to 200,000 clones, more than 60% of them present only once. The J segment lost 3 bases and the V segment lost 0 bases, leaving 4 bases of the junction unmatched. Germline V gives CDR1 SGDLS, CDR2 YYNGEE. The CDR3 is 15 residues long. This clone turned up a few times. This chain connects TRBV9 to TRBJ2-3; TRBD2 agrees at 7 bases. The sequence was obtained from a man aged 55 to 70 with acute or convalescent COVID-19. Sequenced: peripheral blood. The CDR3 region has the DNA TGTGCCAGCAGCGTAGGTAGCGGGTTAACAGATACGCAGTATTTT. It translates to CASSVGSGLTDTQYF.